Below, 12 T cell receptor beta chains from the same sample are listed, as sequenced in a study of beta chain features in type 1 diabetes (dated by TCRdb to 2016 to 2018). Library preparation employed the immunoSEQ multiplex PCR assay. All of the isolated RNA was reverse transcribed with the High Capacity cDNA Reverse Transcription Kit, so expressed TCRB transcripts were sequenced. TCRdb's version of the immuneACCESS table is confined to in-frame rearrangements and falls short of the full clone set. An unresolved V gene accounts for under half of the shortfall where checked; the remainder is of unknown origin. The table for this sample lists around 300,000 clones; 13% to 15% of them were counted only once. Approximately 6.7% of the sample belongs to the ten largest clones. The source material was central memory CD4+ T cells from blood. The receptors originated from a man younger than 45 in good health.

This clone was detected a few times. J is TRBJ1-3 and V is TRBV6-5; D is ambiguous. V was trimmed by 0 bases and J by 8 bases, leaving 8 bases between them. Germline values: CDR1 MNHEY, CDR2 SVGAGI. The CDR3 extends over 13 amino acids. For the CDR3, the DNA is TGTGCCAGCAGTTACTCCAGGTCGGACACCATATATTTT. The encoded protein is CASSYSRSDTIYF.

A few counts support this clone. For the CDR3, the DNA is TGTGCCAGCAGCCGGCGACAGGGCCAGGGGGGAAACATTCAGTACTTC. Translated, it gives CASSRRQGQGGNIQYF. The chain combines TRBV5-4 with TRBJ2-4; D might be TRBD1 (7 bases). The CDR3 length is 16 residues. Germline loops: CDR1 SGHNT, CDR2 YYREEE (reference sequence). Trimming pared 4 bases from V and 6 bases from J, leaving 20 bases between.

V gene TRBV7-2 combines with J gene TRBJ2-5; 8 nucleotides match TRBD2. Per germline, CDR1 SGHTA and CDR2 FQGNSA. J gave up 2 bases and V 5 bases, and 7 bases lay outside the gene matches. The CDR3 extends over 15 amino acids. CDR3 protein: CASSKTSGLQETQYF. As DNA, the CDR3 is TGTGCCAGCAGCAAAACTAGCGGTTTGCAAGAGACCCAGTACTTC.

The rearrangement joins TRBV25-1 to TRBJ1-5; weak D call: TRBD1 (5 bases). This CDR3 contains 14 residues. In germline, CDR1 is MGHDK, CDR2 SYGVNS. V was cut by 5 bases and J by 5 bases, with 13 bases left in between. The CDR3 bases are TGTGCCAGCAGTCGTGAGGGGACGCATCAGCCCCAGCATTTT. This gives the protein CASSREGTHQPQHF.

The gene calls are TRBV5-1 and TRBJ2-7; 8 bases match TRBD2. CDR1 SGHRS and CDR2 YFSETQ come from the germline V gene. The CDR3 runs 14 residues. V dropped 6 bases and J dropped 5; count of bases not matched to a gene: 10. This CDR3 is CASNPGTSPDEQYF. DNA for the CDR3: TGCGCCAGCAACCCCGGGACTAGTCCTGACGAGCAGTACTTC.

The chain uses TRBV7-9 and TRBJ1-1; 7 nucleotides agree with TRBD1. Germline trimming cut 1 base from V and 7 bases from J; bases unmatched to any gene: 6. The germline gives CDR1 SEHNR, CDR2 FQNEAQ (reference sequence). This CDR3 spans 14 amino acids. The CDR3 nucleotides are TGTGCCAGCAGCTTAGGGGCACAGGGGCTTGAAGCTTTCTTT. It is translated as CASSLGAQGLEAFF.

V usage is TRBV7-2 and J usage is TRBJ2-2; tentatively, D is TRBD2 (6 bases). V lost 3 bases, J lost 0 bases, and 8 bases lay in between. The CDR3 is 15 residues long. The V gene's germline CDR1 is SGHTA and CDR2 FQGNSA. The CDR3 is CASSFGGTNTGELFF. DNA of the CDR3: TGTGCCAGCAGCTTTGGGGGGACGAACACCGGGGAGCTGTTTTTT.

This chain connects TRBV25-1 to TRBJ2-7; no definite D call. The CDR3 totals 13 residues. The V gene lost 2 bases and the J gene lost 2 bases, with 7 bases spanning the gap. Germline loops: CDR1 MGHDK, CDR2 SYGVNS. The CDR3 nucleotides read TGTGCCAGCAGTGAACAAGATACCTACGAGCAGTACTTC. Its translation: CASSEQDTYEQYF.

This clone has only a few counts. This rearrangement joins TRBV7-5 to TRBJ1-2; the tabulated D call, TRBD1, remains unverified against the DNA. TRBV7-5 is an annotated pseudogene. This CDR3 is 18 amino acids long. CDR3 in amino acids: CARSLAASTGISNYGYTF. DNA for the CDR3: TGTGCCAGAAGCTTAGCCGCCAGTACAGGGATTTCTAACTATGGCTACACCTTC.

This clone was observed a few times. The chain couples TRBV7-8 to TRBJ2-2, with 8 bases lining up with TRBD1. V lost 1 base, J lost 6 bases, and 4 bases stayed unmatched. Germline lookup yields CDR1 SGHVS and CDR2 FQNEAQ. The CDR3 spans 15 residues. The CDR3 DNA reads TGTGCCAGCAGCTTAGTTGACAGGGGCGCCGGGGAGCTGTTTTTT. Translated: CASSLVDRGAGELFF.

This rearrangement joins TRBV11-2 to TRBJ2-3; D unresolved. CDR1 and CDR2 from the germline V gene are SGHAT and FQNNGV. The CDR3 has 13 amino acids. The V and J ends lost 4 bases and 6 bases respectively, with 11 bases between them. This CDR3 is CASSSSPGDTQYF. CDR3 DNA: TGTGCCAGCAGCTCCAGCCCCGGGGATACGCAGTATTTT.

The V and J genes are TRBV27 and TRBJ1-2, with 10 bases lining up with TRBD1. Germline lookup yields CDR1 MNHEY and CDR2 SMNVEV (reference sequence). The CDR3 is 15 residues long. The V gene end was trimmed by 0 bases and the J gene end by 4 bases; junction bases not matched to a gene: 2. The CDR3 protein is CASSLSGTGAYGYTF. The CDR3, as DNA: TGTGCCAGCAGTTTATCAGGGACAGGGGCCTATGGCTACACCTTC.